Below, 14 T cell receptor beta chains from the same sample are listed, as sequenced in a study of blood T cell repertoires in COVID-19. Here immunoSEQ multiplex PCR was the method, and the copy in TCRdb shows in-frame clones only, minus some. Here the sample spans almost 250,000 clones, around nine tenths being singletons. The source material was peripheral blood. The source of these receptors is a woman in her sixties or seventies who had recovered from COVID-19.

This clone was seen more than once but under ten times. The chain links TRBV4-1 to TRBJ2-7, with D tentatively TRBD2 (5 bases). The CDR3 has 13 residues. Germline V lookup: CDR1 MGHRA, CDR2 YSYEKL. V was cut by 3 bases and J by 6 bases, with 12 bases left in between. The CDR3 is CASSHGLQGEQYF. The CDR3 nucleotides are TGCGCCAGCAGCCATGGACTGCAAGGCGAGCAGTACTTC.

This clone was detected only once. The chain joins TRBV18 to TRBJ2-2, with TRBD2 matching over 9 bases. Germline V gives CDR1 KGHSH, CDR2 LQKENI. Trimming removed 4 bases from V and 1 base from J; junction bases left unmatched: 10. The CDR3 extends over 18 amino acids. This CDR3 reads CASSRSPSGVGNTGELFF. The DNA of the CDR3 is TGTGCCAGCTCACGCTCACCTAGCGGGGTTGGGAACACCGGGGAGCTGTTTTTT.

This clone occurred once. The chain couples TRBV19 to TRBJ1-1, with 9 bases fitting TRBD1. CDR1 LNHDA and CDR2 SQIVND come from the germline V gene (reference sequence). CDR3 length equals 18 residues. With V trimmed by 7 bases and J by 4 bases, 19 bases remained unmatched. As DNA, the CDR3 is TGTGCCAGTACGGGCGATGCGGGACAGGGTTTAAGGAGCACTGAAGCTTTCTTT. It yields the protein CASTGDAGQGLRSTEAFF.

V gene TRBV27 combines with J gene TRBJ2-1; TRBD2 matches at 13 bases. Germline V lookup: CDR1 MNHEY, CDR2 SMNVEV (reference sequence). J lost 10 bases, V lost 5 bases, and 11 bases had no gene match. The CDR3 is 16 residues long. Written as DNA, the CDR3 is TGTGCCAGCAGTCCAACTTCGACTAGCGGGGGGAGCGAGCAGTTCTTC. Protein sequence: CASSPTSTSGGSEQFF.

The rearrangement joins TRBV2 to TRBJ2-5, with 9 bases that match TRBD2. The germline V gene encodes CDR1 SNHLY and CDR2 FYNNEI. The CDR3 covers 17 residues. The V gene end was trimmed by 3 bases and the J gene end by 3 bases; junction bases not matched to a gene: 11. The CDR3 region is CASSEEGASGEKETQYF. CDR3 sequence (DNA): TGTGCCAGCAGTGAGGAAGGGGCTAGCGGGGAGAAAGAGACCCAGTACTTC.

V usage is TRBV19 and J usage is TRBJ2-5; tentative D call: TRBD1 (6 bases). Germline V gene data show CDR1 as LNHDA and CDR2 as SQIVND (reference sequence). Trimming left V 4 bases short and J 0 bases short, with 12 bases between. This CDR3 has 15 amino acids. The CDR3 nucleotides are TGTGCCAGTAGTACCCGACAGGCCTACCAAGAGACCCAGTACTTC. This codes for CASSTRQAYQETQYF.

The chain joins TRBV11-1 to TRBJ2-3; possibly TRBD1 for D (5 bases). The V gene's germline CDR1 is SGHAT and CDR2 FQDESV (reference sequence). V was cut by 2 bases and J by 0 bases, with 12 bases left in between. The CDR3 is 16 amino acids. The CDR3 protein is CASSLNSGASTDTQYF. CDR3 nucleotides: TGTGCCAGCAGCTTAAATTCTGGGGCTAGCACAGATACGCAGTATTTT.

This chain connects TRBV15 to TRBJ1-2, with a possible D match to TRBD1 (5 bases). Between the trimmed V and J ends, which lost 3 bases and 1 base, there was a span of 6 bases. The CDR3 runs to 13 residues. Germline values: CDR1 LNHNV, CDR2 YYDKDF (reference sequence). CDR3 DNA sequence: TGTGCCACCAGCAGGGGACTTAACTATGGCTACACCTTC. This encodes CATSRGLNYGYTF.

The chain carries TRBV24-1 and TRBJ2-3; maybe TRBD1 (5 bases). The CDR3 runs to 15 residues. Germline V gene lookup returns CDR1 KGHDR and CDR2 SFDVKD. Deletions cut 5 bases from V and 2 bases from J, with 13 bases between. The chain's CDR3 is CATSGGRGYTDTQYF. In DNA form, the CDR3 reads TGTGCCACCAGTGGGGGAAGGGGCTACACAGATACGCAGTATTTT.

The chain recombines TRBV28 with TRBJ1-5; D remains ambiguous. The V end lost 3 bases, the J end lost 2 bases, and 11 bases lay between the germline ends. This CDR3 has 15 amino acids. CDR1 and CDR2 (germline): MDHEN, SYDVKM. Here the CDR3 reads CASSFDPGRNQPQHF. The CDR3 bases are TGTGCCAGCAGTTTTGATCCAGGCCGCAATCAGCCCCAGCATTTT.

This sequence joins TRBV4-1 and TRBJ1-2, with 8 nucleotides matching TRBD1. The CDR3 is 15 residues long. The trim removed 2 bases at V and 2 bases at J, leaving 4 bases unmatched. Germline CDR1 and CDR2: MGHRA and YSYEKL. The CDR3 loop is CASSQPTGANYGYTF. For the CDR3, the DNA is TGCGCCAGCAGCCAACCGACAGGGGCCAACTATGGCTACACCTTC.

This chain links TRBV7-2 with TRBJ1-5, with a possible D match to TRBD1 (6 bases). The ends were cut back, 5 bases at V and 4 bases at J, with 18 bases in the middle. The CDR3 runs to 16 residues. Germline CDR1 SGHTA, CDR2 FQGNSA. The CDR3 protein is CASSLGPRGGNQPQHF. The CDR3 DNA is TGTGCCAGCAGCCTAGGCCCCAGGGGTGGGAATCAGCCCCAGCATTTT.

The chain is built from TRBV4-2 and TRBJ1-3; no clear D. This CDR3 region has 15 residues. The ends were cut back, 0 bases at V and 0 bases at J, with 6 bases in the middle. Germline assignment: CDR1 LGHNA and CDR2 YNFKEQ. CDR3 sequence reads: CASSQDGVSGNTIYF. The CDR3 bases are TGTGCCAGCAGCCAAGACGGAGTCTCTGGAAACACCATATATTTT.

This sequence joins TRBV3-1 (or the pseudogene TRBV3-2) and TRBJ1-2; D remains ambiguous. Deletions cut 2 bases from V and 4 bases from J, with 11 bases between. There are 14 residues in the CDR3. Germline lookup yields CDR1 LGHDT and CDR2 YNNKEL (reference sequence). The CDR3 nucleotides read TGTGCCAGCAGCCAAAGGGCAGGAGGCTATGGCTACACCTTC. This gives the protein CASSQRAGGYGYTF.